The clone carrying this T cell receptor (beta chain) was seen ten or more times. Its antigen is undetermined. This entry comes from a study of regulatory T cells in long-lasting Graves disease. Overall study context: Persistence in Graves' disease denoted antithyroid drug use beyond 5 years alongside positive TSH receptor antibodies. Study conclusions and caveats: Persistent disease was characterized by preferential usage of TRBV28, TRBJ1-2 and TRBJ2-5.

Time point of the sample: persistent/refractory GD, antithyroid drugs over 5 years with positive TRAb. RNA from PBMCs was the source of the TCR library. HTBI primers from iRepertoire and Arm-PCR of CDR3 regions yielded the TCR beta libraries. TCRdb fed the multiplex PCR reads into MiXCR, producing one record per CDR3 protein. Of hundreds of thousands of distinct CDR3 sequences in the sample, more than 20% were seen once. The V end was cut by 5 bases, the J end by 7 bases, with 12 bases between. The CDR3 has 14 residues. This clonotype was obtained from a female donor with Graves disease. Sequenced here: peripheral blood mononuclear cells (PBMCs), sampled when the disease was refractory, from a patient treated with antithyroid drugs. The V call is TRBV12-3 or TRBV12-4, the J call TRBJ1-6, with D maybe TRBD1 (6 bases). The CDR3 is CASSEDSQNSPLHF. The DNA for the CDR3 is TGTGCCAGCAGTGAGGACAGTCAAAATTCACCCCTCCACTTT.